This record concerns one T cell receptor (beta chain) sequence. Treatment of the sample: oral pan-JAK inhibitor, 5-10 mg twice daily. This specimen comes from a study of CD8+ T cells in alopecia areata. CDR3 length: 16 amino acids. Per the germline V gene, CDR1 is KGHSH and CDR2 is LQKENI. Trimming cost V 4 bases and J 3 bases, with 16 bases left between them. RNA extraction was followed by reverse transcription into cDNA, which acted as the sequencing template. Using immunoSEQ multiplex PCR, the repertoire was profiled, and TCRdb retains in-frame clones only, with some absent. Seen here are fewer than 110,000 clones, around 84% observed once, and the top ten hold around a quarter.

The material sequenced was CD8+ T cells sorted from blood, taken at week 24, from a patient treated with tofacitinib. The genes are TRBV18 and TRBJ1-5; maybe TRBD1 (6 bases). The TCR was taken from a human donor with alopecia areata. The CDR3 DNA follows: TGTGCCAGCTCACGAGAAGACAGGAGCTACAATCAGCCCCAGCATTTT. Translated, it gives CASSREDRSYNQPQHF.